What follows is one T cell receptor (beta chain) and its context. Its antigen remains undetermined. No per-base quality is available; no much larger clone lies one base away. The data were obtained in a study of cytomegalovirus exposure and HLA in healthy donors (TCRdb year 2017). Broadly, across the study: An earlier analysis of under 600 of the donors reported 250 to 300 Gb of sequence data and 120 million or so unique TCR beta sequences from 150 million to 200 million T cells. An early release that covered 500 to 800 HLA-typed donors contained approximately 300 gigabases of sequencing data and 70 million to 100 million unique TCR sequences. Of the approximately 370 genotyped donors, less than 85% were placed in the genetic ancestry cluster associated with self-reported Caucasian donors. The study aimed to test whether signatures of past pathogen exposure could be identified by cataloging public T cell receptors. The study used immunosequencing to profile the T cell repertoires of more than 650 subjects and linked those repertoires to cytomegalovirus serostatus. A separate validation cohort of over a hundred different subjects was used in addition to the approximately 610-subject first cohort. High-throughput TCR immunosequencing, statistical association of individual TCRs with disease status, and machine learning were combined to predict cytomegalovirus infection status. To study patterns of TCR occurrence, a later analysis re-analyzed previously published TCR beta repertoires from 650 to 750 donors and added high-resolution HLA genotyping. Rather than using new phenotypic data, the later analysis identified candidate immune exposures from TCR beta sequences and from how often those sequences occurred across donors. An earlier analysis of roughly 580 of the donors used high-throughput TCR beta sequencing to judge whether each TCR beta V gene segment behaved as functional or pseudogenic. Donor age, sex, ethnicity and CMV serostatus were compiled together with the repertoire data. A later genetic analysis used genome-wide SNP genotypes for about three fifths of the roughly 700 donors, treating that subset as a discovery cohort. All discovery cohort repertoires had been generated on a single sequencing platform. Class I and class II HLA loci were covered by the typing at four-digit resolution. The number of donors typed differed by locus, with about 620-630 for A, B, C, DRB1 and DQB1, more than 500 for DQA1, 606 for DPA1, and 472 for DPB1. Roughly 5 DR-DQ haplotypes were handled as single units for association and clustering, since linkage in the cohort was strong. Across approximately 400 genotyped donors of the cohort, an average of approximately 240,000 unique TCR beta nucleotide sequences per donor were sequenced, and roughly 20% of those sequences were non-productive. Overall results and qualifications from the work: According to a later genetic analysis, donors in an Asian-associated ancestry cluster had fewer N-insertions in productive TCRs than the approximately 630-donor mean. In an earlier analysis of approximately 590 of the donors, most TCR beta V segments appeared in productive rearrangements about 87% or about 30% of the time, broadly matching IMGT annotations. Because counts were too low, seventeen rarely observed V segments, including chromosome 9 orphons, were excluded from the earlier analysis of 587 of the donors. The authors suggested that the approach could potentially be extended to other disease states and immunological phenotypes. V-gene and J-gene trimming of TCR beta chains was associated with a missense DCLRE1C variant in a later genetic analysis, and the association was replicated in an independent cohort. A total of 150 to 200 TCR beta chains were listed by the study as associated with cytomegalovirus. A further reported finding was that TCR beta sequences accurately predicted the HLA-A and HLA-B alleles for most subjects in the first cohort. The only immune exposure information available for the cohort was CMV serostatus. When HLA alleles, especially DR and DQ, strongly co-occurred, TCR associations were difficult to assign to individual alleles. Most TCR sequences were seen in very few donors, while some public TCRs were found in many individuals. Presence/absence analyses assumed roughly uniform sequencing depth across donors, an assumption that may not hold. Because HLA typing was unavailable for some donors at each locus, only the typed subset was used in association tests. A later analysis found that most CMV-associated TCR beta chains appeared HLA-restricted, with HLA associations seemingly driven largely by CMV exposure. The sequencing pipeline was judged likely to have produced a cluster of highly shared sequence variants as a technical artifact. In vitro tests confirmed that a few of the cytomegalovirus-associated TCR beta chains recognize cytomegalovirus antigens. Several of the top co-occurrence clusters appeared to be linked to parvovirus B19, influenza, CMV and Epstein-Barr virus, according to a later analysis. In a later analysis, the rate of TCR association differed among HLA loci, with DRB1 alleles having the most associated TCRs and HLA-C alleles having the fewest. Specific HLA alleles were associated with around 18,000 TCR beta sequences at a false discovery rate of 0.05 in a later analysis. The cohort was sequenced for TCR beta chains only, and without alpha or paired-chain data the features that could be detected were limited. In a later analysis, HLA-associated TCR beta chains were found to be more clonally expanded and to have lower generation probabilities than equally common non-associated chains. Some IMGT-functional V segments, including TRBV6-2 and TRBV6-3, could not be distinguished by the 87-base-pair reads and were therefore excluded. Correlated functional status among segregating V segments might reflect linkage disequilibrium, but an unknown experimental factor could not be ruled out. Cytomegalovirus status was reported to be diagnosed by the classifier with high specificity and sensitivity in both the original and validation cohorts.

Library creation used the immunoSEQ multiplex PCR assay. The multiplex PCR relied on a mix of 60 forward primers for TCR Vbeta segments and 13 reverse primers for TCR Jbeta segments. A multiplex PCR assay on genomic DNA amplified the CDR3 region of rearranged TCR beta genes. The amplified TCR beta libraries were sequenced on the Illumina HiSeq System as 87-base-pair reads. Per the authors' processing: A later analysis counted about 82 million unique TCR beta chains across the 700 or so repertoires, and 9.5 million to 11 million of these chains were shared by at least two donors. To remove PCR and sequencing errors, raw reads were error-corrected and collapsed into unique sequences using a nearest-neighbor algorithm that merged closely related sequences. To assign V, D and J gene segments, CDR3 sequences were aligned to IMGT reference sequences. For a sequence to be retained, a match of at least six nucleotides was required to both a V gene segment and a J gene segment. A rearrangement was called productive if the CDR3 had no stop codons and remained in frame with V and J, and every other rearrangement was called non-productive. Following IMGT convention, CDR3 was defined as the stretch from the second conserved V-encoded cysteine up to the conserved J-encoded phenylalanine. In an earlier analysis of more than 550 of the donors, sequences lacking an unambiguous match to a single V gene segment were excluded. An earlier analysis of 587 of the donors called V segments functional above 56.7% productive rearrangements and segregating when the between-donor standard deviation exceeded 5%. A statistical classification framework was built for diagnosing cytomegalovirus status from the catalog of TCR beta chain sequences. In a later analysis, V and J genes were assigned by comparing TCR nucleotide sequences against IMGT/GENE-DB human TR gene sequences. In a later analysis, CDR3 sequences and most-parsimonious VDJ recombination scenarios were assigned using the TCRdist pipeline. In a later analysis, each TCR beta chain was defined by its CDR3 amino acid sequence together with its V-gene family, and reads without a unique V-gene family were excluded. To address suspected cross-contamination and a sequencing artifact, a later analysis removed several hundred highly shared, low-generation-probability nucleotide sequences. In a later analysis, a clonal expansion index was calculated for each public chain from normalized within-repertoire ranks of inferred template counts. In a later analysis, generation probabilities were computed with a VDJ recombination model fitted to out-of-frame rearrangements, and the resulting probabilities were checked against IGoR. A later analysis scored TCR-TCR, TCR-HLA and TCR-CMV co-occurrence with hypergeometric tests, applying a repertoire-size bias correction to TCR pairs. A later analysis estimated false discovery rates by permuting HLA or CMV assignments 20 times. In a later analysis, co-occurring TCRs were grouped with DBSCAN, and TCRdist sequence similarity was added when clustering was performed within HLA-allele-positive subsets. Repertoires with fewer than 30,000 or more than 120,000 public chains, plus five repertoires with anomalous nucleotide sharing, were excluded from co-occurrence clustering. Not all clones reach the TCRdb copy of this immuneACCESS table, which keeps in-frame sequences only. Checked studies attribute under half of the gap to unresolved V genes and leave the rest unexplained. V, J and clone size derive from that table, while D and trimming were established from the DNA sequence. This sample holds 150,000 to 200,000 clones; approximately 84% were observed only once. The ten most abundant clones make up about 2.1% of the sample.

The cohort consisted of 670 or so healthy bone marrow donors. At the time of sampling, every cohort member was nominally healthy, though immune exposures that went unrecorded were likely present. The donor tested CMV seropositive, placing the donor among the 289 seropositive members of the cohort. Each donor provided a peripheral blood sample, and peripheral blood mononuclear cells were used for TCR beta sequencing. The Qiagen DNeasy Blood Extraction Kit was used to extract genomic DNA from the blood cell samples. Ends trimmed: V by 6 bases, J by 4 bases; bases unmatched to a gene: 9. The germline V gene encodes CDR1 SNHLY and CDR2 FYNNEI. The CDR3 covers 16 residues, taking in both the cysteine and the phenylalanine. This entry keeps only the CDR3 DNA: 48 bases, framed from base 1.

This receptor chain uses TRBV2 and TRBJ1-5, with 10 bases in between that match TRBD1. What was sequenced was PBMCs. This receptor was obtained from a man younger than 35 in good health and CMV-seropositive. The CDR3 corresponds to CASRTRTGGTNQPQHF. The DNA is TGTGCCAGCAGGACCCGGACAGGGGGTACGAATCAGCCCCAGCATTTT.